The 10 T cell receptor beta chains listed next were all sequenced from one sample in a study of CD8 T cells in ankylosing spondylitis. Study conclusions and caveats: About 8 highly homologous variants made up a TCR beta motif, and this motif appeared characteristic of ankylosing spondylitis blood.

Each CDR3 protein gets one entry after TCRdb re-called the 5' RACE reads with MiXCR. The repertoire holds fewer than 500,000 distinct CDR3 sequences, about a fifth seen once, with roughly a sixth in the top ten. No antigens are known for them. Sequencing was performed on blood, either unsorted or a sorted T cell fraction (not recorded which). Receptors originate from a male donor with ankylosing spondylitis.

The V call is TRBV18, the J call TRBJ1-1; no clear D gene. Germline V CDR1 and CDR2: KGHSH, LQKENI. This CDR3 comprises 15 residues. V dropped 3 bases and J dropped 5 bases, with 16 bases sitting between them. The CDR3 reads CASSPQEGIGTEAFF. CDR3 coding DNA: TGTGCCAGCTCACCCCAGGAGGGTATTGGGACTGAAGCTTTCTTT.

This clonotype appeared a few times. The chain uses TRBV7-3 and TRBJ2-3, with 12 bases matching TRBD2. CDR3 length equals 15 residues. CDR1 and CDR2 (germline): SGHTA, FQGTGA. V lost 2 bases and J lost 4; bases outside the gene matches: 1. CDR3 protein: CASSLLAGGSDTQYF. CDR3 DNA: TGTGCCAGCAGCTTACTAGCGGGAGGGTCAGATACGCAGTATTTT.

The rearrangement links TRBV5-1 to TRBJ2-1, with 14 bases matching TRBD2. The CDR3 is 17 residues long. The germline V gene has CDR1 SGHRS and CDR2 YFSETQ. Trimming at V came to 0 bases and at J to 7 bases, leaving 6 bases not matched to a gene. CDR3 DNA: TGCGCCAGCAGCTTGGGTGGGACTAGCGGGAGACTAAATGAGCAGTTCTTC. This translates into CASSLGGTSGRLNEQFF.

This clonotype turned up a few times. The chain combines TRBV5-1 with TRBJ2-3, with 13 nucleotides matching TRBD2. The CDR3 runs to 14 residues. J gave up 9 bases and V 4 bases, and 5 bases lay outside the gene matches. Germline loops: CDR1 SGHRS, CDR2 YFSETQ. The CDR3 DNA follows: TGCGCCAGCAGCAGCACTAGCGGGAGGGCGACGCAGTATTTT. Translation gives CASSSTSGRATQYF. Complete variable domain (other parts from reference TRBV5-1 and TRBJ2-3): KAGVTQTPRYLIKTRGQQVTLSCSPISGHRSVSWYQQTPGQGLQFLFEYFSETQRNKGNFPGRFSGRQFSNSRSEMNVSTLELGDSALYLCASSSTSGRATQYFGPGTRLTVL.

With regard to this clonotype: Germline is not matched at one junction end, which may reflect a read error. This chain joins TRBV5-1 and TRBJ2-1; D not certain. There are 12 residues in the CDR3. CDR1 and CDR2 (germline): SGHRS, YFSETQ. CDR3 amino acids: CASSATYNDQFF. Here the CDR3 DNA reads TGCGCCAGCAGCGCCACCTACAATGACCAGTTCTTC.

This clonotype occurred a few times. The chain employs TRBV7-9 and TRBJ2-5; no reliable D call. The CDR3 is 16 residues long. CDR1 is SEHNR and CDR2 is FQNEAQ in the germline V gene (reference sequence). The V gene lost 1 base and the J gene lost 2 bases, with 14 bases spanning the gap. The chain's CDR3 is CASSLGRRPRQETQYF. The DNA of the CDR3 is TGTGCCAGCAGCTTAGGACGCAGGCCCAGGCAAGAGACCCAGTACTTC.

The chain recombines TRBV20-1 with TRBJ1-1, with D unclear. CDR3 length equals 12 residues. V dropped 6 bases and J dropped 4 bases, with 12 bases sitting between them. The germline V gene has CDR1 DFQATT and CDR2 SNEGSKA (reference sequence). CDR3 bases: TGCAGTGCGACCCACAGAGGCACTGAAGCTTTCTTT. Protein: CSATHRGTEAFF.

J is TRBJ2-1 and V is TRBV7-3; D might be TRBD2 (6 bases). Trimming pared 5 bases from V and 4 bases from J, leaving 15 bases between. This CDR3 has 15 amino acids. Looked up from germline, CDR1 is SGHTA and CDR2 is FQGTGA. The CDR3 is CASSPLASEYNEQFF. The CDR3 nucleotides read TGTGCCAGCAGCCCCCTGGCTAGCGAATACAATGAGCAGTTCTTC. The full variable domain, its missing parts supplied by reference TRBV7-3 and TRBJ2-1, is GAGVSQTPSNKVTEKGKYVELRCDPISGHTALYWYRQSLGQGPEFLIYFQGTGAADDSGLPNDRFFAVRPEGSVSTLKIQRTERGDSAVYLCASSPLASEYNEQFFGPGTRLTVL.

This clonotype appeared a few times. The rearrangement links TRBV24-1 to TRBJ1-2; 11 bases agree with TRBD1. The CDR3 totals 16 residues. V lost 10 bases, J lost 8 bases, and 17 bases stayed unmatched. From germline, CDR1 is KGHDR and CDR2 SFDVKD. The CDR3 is CATRVVRDRGMEGYTF. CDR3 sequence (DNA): TGTGCCACGCGCGTGGTACGGGACAGGGGGATGGAAGGCTACACCTTC.

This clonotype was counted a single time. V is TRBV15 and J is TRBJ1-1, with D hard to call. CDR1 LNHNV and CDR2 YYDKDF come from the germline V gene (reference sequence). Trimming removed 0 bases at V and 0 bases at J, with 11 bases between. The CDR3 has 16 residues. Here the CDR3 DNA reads TGTGCCACCAGCAGAGATCGGTTAGGTTTGAACACTGAAGCTTTCTTT. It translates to CATSRDRLGLNTEAFF. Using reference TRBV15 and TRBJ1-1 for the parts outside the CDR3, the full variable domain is DAMVIQNPRYQVTQFGKPVTLSCSQTLNHNVMYWYQQKSSQAPKLLFHYYDKDFNNEADTPDNFQSRRPNTSFCFLDIRSPGLGDTAMYLCATSRDRLGLNTEAFFGQGTRLTVV.